Given below is one T cell receptor beta chain in context. No cognate antigen has been identified for it. No base quality information exists; no much larger clone differs at one position. This sample is drawn from a study of blood T cell repertoires in COVID-19 (TCRdb year 2020). About the full investigation: Collaborator samples came from the United States, Italy and Spain and covered acute and convalescent phases of COVID-19. Subjects who had been exposed to COVID-19, were actively infected with it, or had recovered from it provided the deeply sampled blood TCRbeta repertoires that made up the dataset. A freely available public database, intended as a resource for researchers studying the immune response to SARS-CoV-2, is where the repertoires were released. The material from the prospective study consisted of cDNA or gDNA derived from T cells, B-cell-depleted T cells, or PBMCs. Samples came from the ongoing ImmuneRACE study (first 160 participants) plus 1,254 subjects from 6 global collaborators. The sample metadata nearly always contained a de-identified subject ID, COVID-19 status, age in years and sex. HLA class I and class II types, where available, came from metadata supplied by the sample provider rather than from assay-based typing.

The CDR3 numbers 13 residues from cysteine through phenylalanine. CDR3 DNA only is kept here, 39 bases in frame from base 1. V lost 6 bases and J lost 0 bases; the stretch between them is 8 bases long. The germline V gene specifies WSHSY as CDR1 and SAAADI as CDR2. The immunoSEQ Assay, a bias-controlled multiplex PCR, was used to amplify TCRbeta CDR3 regions from genomic DNA. On the authors' methods: The number of nucleated cells in each sample was estimated from the amplification of reference gene primers within the assay. To quantify the absolute abundance of each unique TCRbeta CDR3 rearrangement, sequence reads were collapsed and filtered. For each sample, productive Simpson clonality was calculated by taking the square root of Simpson's diversity index across productive rearrangements. What TCRdb holds here is the immuneACCESS table cut down to in-frame rearrangements. Part of the clones is not present; checked against another copy, under half of the missing clones reflect an unresolved V gene, and the others are unexplained. V, J and clone size reflect that table, while D and trimming were determined from the DNA. Across this sample there are more than 200,000 clones, with approximately 80% seen only once. Of the sample, 1.5% to 2% falls within the top ten clones.

Findings and caveats that apply to the study as a whole: Clinical and demographic metadata were provided uncurated, with the amount varying by source and participant.

In the prospective study, participants were about 18 to 95 years old, resided in about two dozen geographic areas of the United States, and were enrolled through a virtual design. In the prospective study, cohorts were assigned on the basis of participant-reported clinical history obtained from a screening survey and a study questionnaire. Recovered participants in ImmuneRACE Cohort 3 were defined as having two consecutive negative NP/OP PCR tests, clearance from a healthcare professional, or resolution of symptoms. Each participant in the prospective study had whole blood, serum and a nasopharyngeal or oropharyngeal swab collected by mobile phlebotomists. Over an approximately 2-month period, participants in the prospective study had the option of providing additional blood draws and questionnaires. Before DNA extraction, blood samples from the prospective study were shipped at room temperature or frozen.

Sequenced sample: PBMCs or T cells enriched from blood (not recorded which). The TCR originated in a man between 60 and 75 years old who had recovered from COVID-19. In this chain, TRBV10-2 is recombined with TRBJ1-1; tentative D gene TRBD1, with 5 bases matching. The nucleotides are TGCGCCAGCAGGGGGGACTTGAACACTGAAGCTTTCTTT. It codes for CASRGDLNTEAFF.